This T cell receptor (beta chain) was profiled in a study of T cells in Graves' hyperthyroidism and ophthalmopathy. Study-wide background: Specimen type is peripheral blood, collected at initial diagnosis prior to any treatment.

This clonotype was detected ten times or more. Amplification targeted TCR beta CDR3 regions from RNA transcripts. In the first-round RT-PCR of the TCR CDR3, the HTBI primer set was used. TCRdb fed the multiplex PCR reads into MiXCR, producing one record per CDR3 protein. The sample has roughly 740,000 distinct CDR3 sequences, roughly 15% seen once. Germline V gene lookup returns CDR1 SGHAT and CDR2 FQNNGV. The V gene end was trimmed by 5 bases and the J gene end by 5 bases; junction bases not matched to a gene: 10. This CDR3 is 16 amino acids long. Each diagnosis drew on symptoms, thyroxine, TRAb, thyroid ultrasound and orbital computed tomography findings.

Sequencing used blood. This receptor was taken from a man aged 18-30 years with Graves' hyperthyroidism. The V call is TRBV11-2, the J call TRBJ2-5; 11 nucleotides align to TRBD1. CDR3 DNA sequence: TGTGCCAGCAGCCTCTCCCGGGACAGGGGGTGGGAGACCCAGTACTTC. It encodes CASSLSRDRGWETQYF.